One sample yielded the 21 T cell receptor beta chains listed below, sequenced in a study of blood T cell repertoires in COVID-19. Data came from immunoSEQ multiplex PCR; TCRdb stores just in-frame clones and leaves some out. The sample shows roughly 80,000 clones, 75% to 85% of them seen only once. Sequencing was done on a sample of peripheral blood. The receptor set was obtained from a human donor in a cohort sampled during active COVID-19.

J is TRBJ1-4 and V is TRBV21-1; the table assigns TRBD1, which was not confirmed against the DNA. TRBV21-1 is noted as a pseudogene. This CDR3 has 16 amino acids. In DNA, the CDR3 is TGTGCCAGCAGCAGCTCCCGACAGGCTGGGAATGAAAAACTGTTTTTT. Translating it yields CASSSSRQAGNEKLFF.

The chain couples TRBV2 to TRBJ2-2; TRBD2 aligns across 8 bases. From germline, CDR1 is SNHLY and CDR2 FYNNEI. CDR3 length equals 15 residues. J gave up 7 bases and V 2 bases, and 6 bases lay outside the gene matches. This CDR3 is CASSESGGPNGELFF. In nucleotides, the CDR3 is TGTGCCAGCAGTGAATCGGGGGGGCCAAACGGGGAGCTGTTTTTT.

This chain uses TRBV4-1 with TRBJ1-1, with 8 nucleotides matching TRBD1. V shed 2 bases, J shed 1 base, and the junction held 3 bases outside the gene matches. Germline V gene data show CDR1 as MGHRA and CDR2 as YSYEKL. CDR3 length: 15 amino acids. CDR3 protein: CASSQHRGRNTEAFF. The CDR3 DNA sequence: TGCGCCAGCAGCCAACACAGGGGGAGGAACACTGAAGCTTTCTTT.

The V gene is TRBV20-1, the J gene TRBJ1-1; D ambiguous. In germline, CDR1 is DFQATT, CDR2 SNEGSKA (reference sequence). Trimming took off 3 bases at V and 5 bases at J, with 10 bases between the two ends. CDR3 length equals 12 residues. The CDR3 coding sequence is TGCAGTGCTAGTCGAGGGATGACTGAAGCTTTCTTT. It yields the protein CSASRGMTEAFF.

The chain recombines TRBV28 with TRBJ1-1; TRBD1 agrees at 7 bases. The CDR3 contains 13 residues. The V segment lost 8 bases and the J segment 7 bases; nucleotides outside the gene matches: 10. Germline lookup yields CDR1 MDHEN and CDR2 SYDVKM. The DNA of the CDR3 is TGTGCCAGCGGATCGACAGGGATTGGTGAAGCTTTCTTT. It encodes CASGSTGIGEAFF.

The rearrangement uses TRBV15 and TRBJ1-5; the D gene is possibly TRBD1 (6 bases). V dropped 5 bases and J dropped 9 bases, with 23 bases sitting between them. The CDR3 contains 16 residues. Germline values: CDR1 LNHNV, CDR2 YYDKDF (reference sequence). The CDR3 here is CATSLRRQGRLGPQHF. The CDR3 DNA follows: TGTGCCACCAGCCTTCGGAGGCAGGGGCGCCTCGGGCCCCAGCATTTT.

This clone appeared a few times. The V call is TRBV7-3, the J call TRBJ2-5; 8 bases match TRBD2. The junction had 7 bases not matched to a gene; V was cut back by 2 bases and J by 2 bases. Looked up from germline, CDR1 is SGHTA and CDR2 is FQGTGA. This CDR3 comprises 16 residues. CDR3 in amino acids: CASSLGIAGSQETQYF. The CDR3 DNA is TGTGCCAGCAGCTTAGGGATAGCGGGGAGTCAAGAGACCCAGTACTTC.

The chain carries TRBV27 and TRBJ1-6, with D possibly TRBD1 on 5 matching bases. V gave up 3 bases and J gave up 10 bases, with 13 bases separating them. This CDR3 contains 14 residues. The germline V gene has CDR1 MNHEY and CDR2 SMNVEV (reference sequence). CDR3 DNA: TGTGCCAGCAGTTTGATGGGGCGAGAGTCACCCCTCCACTTT. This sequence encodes CASSLMGRESPLHF.

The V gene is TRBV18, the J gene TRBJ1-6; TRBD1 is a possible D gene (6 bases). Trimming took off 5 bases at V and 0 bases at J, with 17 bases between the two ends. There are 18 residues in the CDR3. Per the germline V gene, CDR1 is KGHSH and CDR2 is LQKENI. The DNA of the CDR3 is TGTGCCAGCTCATCCGCCAGGGGATTCAGCTCCTATAATTCACCCCTCCACTTT. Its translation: CASSSARGFSSYNSPLHF.

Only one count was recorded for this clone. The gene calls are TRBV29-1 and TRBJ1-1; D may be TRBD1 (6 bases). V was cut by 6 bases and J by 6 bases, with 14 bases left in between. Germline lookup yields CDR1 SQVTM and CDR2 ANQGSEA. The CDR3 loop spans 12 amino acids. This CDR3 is CSVERGFAEAFF. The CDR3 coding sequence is TGCAGCGTCGAAAGGGGGTTCGCTGAAGCTTTCTTT.

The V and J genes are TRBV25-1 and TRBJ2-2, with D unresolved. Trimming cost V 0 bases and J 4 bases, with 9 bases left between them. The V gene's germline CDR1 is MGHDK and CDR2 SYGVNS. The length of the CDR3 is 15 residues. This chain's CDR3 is CASSEYMTLTGELFF. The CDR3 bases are TGTGCCAGCAGTGAATATATGACACTCACCGGGGAGCTGTTTTTT.

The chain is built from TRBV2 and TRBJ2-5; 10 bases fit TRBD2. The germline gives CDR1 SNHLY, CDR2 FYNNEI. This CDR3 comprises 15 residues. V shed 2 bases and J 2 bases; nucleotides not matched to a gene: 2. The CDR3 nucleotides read TGTGCCAGCAGTGAAACAGCGGGGGGGCAAGAGACCCAGTACTTC. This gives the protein CASSETAGGQETQYF.

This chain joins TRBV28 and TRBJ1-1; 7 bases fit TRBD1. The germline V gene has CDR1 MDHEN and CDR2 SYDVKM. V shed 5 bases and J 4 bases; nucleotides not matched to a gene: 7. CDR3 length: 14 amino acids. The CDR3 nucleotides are TGTGCCAGCAGTATCCCAGGGGGTATCACTGAAGCTTTCTTT. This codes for CASSIPGGITEAFF.

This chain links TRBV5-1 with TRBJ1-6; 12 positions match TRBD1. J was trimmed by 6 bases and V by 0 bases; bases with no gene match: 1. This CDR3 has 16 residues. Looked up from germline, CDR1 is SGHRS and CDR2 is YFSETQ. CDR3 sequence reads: CASSLVGQGANSPLHF. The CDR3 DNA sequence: TGCGCCAGCAGCTTGGTGGGACAGGGGGCTAATTCACCCCTCCACTTT.

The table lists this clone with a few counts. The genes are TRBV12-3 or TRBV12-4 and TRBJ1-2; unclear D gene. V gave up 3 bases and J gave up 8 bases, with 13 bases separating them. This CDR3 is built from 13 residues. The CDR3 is CASSFGGGRGYTF. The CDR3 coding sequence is TGTGCCAGCAGTTTTGGAGGCGGTCGGGGCTACACCTTC.

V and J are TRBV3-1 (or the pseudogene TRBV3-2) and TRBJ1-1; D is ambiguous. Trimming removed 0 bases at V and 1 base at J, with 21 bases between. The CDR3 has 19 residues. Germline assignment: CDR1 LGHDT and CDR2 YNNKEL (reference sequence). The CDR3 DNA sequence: TGTGCCAGCAGCCAAGATGGGAGAGGCAGACTCCCATCGAACACTGAAGCTTTCTTT. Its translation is CASSQDGRGRLPSNTEAFF.

CDR3 in amino acids: CASSLEPGTYNEQFF. DNA of the CDR3: TGTGCCAGCAGCTTAGAGCCCGGGACCTACAATGAGCAGTTCTTC. The gene calls are TRBV7-2 and TRBJ2-1; D is perhaps TRBD2 (5 bases). This CDR3 comprises 15 residues. The V end was cut by 1 base, the J end by 2 bases, with 9 bases between. Per the germline V gene, CDR1 is SGHTA and CDR2 is FQGNSA.

The CDR3 nucleotides read TGTGCCAGCAGTTTTTATGGACTAGCGGGGGGAAGTGGTGAGCAGTTCTTC. Amino acid sequence: CASSFYGLAGGSGEQFF. The genes are TRBV28 and TRBJ2-1; TRBD2 aligns across 14 bases. The CDR3 consists of 17 residues. The V gene end was trimmed by 3 bases and the J gene end by 9 bases; junction bases not matched to a gene: 10. CDR1 is MDHEN, CDR2 SYDVKM, per germline.

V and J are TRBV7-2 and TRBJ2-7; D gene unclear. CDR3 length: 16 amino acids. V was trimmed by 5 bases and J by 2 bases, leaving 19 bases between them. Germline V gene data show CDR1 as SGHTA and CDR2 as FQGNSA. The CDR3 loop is CASSPSQLSSAYEQYF. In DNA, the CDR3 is TGTGCCAGCAGCCCTTCCCAACTAAGCAGCGCCTACGAGCAGTACTTC.

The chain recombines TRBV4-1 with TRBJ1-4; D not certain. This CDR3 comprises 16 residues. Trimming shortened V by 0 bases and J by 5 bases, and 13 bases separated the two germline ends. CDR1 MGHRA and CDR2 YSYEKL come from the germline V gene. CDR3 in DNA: TGCGCCAGCAGCCAAGATAACGACATGCAGAATGAAAAACTGTTTTTT. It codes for CASSQDNDMQNEKLFF.

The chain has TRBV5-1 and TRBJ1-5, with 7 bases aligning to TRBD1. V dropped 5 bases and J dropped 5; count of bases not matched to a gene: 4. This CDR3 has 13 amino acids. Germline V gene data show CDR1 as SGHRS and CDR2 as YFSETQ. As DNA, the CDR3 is TGCGCCAGCAGACAGGGGTGGGATCAGCCCCAGCATTTT. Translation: CASRQGWDQPQHF.